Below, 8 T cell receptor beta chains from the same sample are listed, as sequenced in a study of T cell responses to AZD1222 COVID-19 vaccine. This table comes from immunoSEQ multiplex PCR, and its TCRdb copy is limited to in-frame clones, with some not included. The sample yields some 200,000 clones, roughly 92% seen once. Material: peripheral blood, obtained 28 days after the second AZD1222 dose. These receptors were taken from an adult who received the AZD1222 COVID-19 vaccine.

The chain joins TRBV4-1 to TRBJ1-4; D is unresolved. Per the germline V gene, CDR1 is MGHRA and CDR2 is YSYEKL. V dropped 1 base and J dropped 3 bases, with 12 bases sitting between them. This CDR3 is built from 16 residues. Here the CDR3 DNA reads TGCGCCAGCAGCCAAGGGACGGCAGCTCCTAATGAAAAACTGTTTTTT. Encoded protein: CASSQGTAAPNEKLFF.

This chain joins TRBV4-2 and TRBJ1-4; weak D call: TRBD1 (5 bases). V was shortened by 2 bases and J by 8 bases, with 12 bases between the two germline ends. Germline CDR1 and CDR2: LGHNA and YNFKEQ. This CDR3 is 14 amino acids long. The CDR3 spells CASSQPRGGEKLFF. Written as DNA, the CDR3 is TGTGCCAGCAGCCAACCAAGGGGTGGGGAAAAACTGTTTTTT.

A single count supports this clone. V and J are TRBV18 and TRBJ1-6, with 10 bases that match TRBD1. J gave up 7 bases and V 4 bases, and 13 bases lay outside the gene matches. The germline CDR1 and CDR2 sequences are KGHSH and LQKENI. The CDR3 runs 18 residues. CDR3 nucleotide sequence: TGTGCCAGCTCACTAACCGGGACAGGGGCTAGTAGGAATTCACCCCTCCACTTT. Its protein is CASSLTGTGASRNSPLHF.

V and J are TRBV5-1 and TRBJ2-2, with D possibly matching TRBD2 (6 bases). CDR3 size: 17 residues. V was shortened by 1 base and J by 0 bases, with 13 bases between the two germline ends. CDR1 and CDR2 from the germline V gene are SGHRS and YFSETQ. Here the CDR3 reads CASSLIGGPSNTGELFF. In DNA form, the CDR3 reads TGCGCCAGCAGCTTGATCGGGGGACCATCGAACACCGGGGAGCTGTTTTTT.

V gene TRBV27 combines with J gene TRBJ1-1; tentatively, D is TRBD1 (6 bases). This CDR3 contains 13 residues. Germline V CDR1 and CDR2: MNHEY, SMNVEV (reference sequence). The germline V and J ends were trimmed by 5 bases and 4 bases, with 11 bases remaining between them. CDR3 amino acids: CASSRTRGTEAFF. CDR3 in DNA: TGTGCCAGCAGTCGAACCAGGGGCACTGAAGCTTTCTTT.

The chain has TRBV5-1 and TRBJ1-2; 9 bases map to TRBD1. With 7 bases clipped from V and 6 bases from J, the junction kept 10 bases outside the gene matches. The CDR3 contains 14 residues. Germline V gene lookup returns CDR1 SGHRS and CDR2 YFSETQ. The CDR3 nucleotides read TGCGCCAGCGACCCAGGGACAGGGTACAATGGCTACACCTTC. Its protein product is CASDPGTGYNGYTF. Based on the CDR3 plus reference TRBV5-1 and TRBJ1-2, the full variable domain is KAGVTQTPRYLIKTRGQQVTLSCSPISGHRSVSWYQQTPGQGLQFLFEYFSETQRNKGNFPGRFSGRQFSNSRSEMNVSTLELGDSALYLCASDPGTGYNGYTFGSGTRLTVV.

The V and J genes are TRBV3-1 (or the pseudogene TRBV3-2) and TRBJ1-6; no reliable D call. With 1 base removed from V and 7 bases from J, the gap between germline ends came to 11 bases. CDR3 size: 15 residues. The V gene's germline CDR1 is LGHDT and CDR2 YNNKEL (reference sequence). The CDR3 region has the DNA TGTGCCAGCAGCCAAGGGAACTTTGGGAATTCACCCCTCCACTTT. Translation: CASSQGNFGNSPLHF.

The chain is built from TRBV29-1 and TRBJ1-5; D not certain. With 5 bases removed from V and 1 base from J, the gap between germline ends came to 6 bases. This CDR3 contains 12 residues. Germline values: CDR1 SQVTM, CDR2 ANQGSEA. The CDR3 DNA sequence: TGCAGCGTTCGGACGAGCAATCAGCCCCAGCATTTT. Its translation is CSVRTSNQPQHF. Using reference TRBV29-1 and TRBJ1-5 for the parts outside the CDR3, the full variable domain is SAVISQKPSRDICQRGTSLTIQCQVDSQVTMMFWYRQQPGQSLTLIATANQGSEATYESGFVIDKFPISRPNLTFSTLTVSNMSPEDSSIYLCSVRTSNQPQHFGDGTRLSIL.